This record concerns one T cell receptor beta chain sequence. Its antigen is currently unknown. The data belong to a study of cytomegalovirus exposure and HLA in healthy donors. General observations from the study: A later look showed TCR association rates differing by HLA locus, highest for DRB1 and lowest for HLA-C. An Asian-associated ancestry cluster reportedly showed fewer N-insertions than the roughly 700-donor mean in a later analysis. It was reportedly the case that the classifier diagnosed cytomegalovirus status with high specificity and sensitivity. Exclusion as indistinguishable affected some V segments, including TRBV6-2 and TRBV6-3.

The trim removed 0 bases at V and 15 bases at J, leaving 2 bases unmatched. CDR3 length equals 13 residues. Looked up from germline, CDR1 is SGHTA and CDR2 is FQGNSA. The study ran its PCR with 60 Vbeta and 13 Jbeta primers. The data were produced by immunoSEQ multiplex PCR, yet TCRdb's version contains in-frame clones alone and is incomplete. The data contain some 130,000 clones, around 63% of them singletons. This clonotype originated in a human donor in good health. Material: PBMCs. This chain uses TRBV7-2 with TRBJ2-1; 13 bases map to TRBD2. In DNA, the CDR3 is TGTGCCAGCAGCTTAGCGACTAGCGGGAGGTCGTTCTTC. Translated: CASSLATSGRSFF.